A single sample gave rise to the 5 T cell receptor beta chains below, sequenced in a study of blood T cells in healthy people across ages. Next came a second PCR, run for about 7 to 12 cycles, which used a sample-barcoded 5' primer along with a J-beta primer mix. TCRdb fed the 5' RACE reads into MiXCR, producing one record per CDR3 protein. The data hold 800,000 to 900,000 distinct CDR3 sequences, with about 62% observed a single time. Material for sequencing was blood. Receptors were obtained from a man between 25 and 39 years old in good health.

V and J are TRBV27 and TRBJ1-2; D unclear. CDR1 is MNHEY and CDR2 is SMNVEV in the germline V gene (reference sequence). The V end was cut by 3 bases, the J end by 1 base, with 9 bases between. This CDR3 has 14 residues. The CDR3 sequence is CASSFVSSNYGYTF. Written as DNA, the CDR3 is TGTGCCAGCAGTTTTGTCAGCAGTAACTATGGCTACACCTTC.

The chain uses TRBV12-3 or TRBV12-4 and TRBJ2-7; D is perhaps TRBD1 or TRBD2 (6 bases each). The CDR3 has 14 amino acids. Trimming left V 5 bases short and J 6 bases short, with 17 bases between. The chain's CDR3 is CASSGGLGRGEQYF. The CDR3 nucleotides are TGTGCCAGCAGTGGGGGGCTTGGTAGGGGCGAGCAGTACTTC.

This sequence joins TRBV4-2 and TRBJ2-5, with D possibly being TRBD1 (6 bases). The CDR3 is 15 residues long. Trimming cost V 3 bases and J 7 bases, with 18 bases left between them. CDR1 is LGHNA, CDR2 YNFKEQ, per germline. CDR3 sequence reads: CASSQEQGPTGTQYF. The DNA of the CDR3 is TGTGCCAGCAGCCAGGAACAGGGCCCCACGGGGACCCAGTACTTC.

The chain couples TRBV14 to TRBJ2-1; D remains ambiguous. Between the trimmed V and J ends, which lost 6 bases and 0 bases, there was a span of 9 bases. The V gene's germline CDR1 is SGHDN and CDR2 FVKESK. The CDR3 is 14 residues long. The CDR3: CASRSLSSYNEQFF. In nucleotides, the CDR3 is TGTGCCAGCAGGTCCCTGAGCTCCTACAATGAGCAGTTCTTC.

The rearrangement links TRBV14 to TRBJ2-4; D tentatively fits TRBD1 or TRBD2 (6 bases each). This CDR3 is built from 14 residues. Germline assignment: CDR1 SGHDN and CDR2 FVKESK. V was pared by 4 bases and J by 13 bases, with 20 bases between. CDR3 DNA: TGTGCCAGCAGCCTGGTCGGGGGCCAAAGGGAGCAGTACTTC. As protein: CASSLVGGQREQYF. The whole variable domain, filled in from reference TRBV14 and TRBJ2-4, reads EAGVTQFPSHSVIEKGQTVTLRCDPISGHDNLYWYRRVMGKEIKFLLHFVKESKQDESGMPNNRFLAERTGGTYSTLKVQPAELEDSGVYFCASSLVGGQREQYFGAGTRLSVL.